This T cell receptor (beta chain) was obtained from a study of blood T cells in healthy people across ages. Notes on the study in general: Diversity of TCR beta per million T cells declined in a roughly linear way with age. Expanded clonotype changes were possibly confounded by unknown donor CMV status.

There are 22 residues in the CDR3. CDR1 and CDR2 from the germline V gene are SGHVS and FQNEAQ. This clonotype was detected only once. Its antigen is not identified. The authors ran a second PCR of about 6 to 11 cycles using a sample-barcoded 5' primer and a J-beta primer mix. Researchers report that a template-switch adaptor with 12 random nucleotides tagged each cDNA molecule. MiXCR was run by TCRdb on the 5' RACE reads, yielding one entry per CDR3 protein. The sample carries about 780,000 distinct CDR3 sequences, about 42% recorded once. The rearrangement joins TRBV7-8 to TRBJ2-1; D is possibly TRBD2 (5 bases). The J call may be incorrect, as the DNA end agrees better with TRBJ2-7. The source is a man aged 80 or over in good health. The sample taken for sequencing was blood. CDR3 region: CASSLVGLGMGSTNQLPYEQYF. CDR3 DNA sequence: TGTGCCAGCAGCTTAGTGGGTTTGGGGATGGGGAGCACCAATCAACTCCCCTACGAGCAGTACTTC.